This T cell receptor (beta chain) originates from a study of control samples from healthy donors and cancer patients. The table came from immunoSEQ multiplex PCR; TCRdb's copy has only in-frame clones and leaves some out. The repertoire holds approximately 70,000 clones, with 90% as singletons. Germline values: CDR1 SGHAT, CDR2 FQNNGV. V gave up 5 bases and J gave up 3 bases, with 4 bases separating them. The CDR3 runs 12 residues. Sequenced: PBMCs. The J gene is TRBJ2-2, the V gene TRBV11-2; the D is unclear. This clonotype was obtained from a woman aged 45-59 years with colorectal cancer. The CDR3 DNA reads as TGTGCCAGCAGCCCTGACACCGGGGAGCTGTTTTTT. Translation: CASSPDTGELFF.